Below are 13 T cell receptor beta chains sequenced from a single sample in a study of blood T cell repertoires in COVID-19. Assay used: immunoSEQ multiplex PCR; TCRdb lists only in-frame clones, some missing. Of 330,000 or so clones in the sample, 87% were seen once. The source material was PBMCs or T cells enriched from blood (not recorded which). The receptors here all came from a man aged 35 to 55 in a cohort exposed to, infected with or recovered from COVID-19 (not recorded which).

V and J are TRBV5-6 and TRBJ1-1; 8 positions match TRBD1. V dropped 4 bases and J dropped 3; count of bases not matched to a gene: 8. The CDR3 has 15 amino acids. In germline, CDR1 is SGHDT, CDR2 YYEEEE. The CDR3 region is CASSLLTTGDTEAFF. CDR3 coding DNA: TGTGCCAGCAGCCTTTTAACGACAGGGGACACTGAAGCTTTCTTT.

The chain links TRBV10-3 to TRBJ1-2, with D uncertain. Germline assignment: CDR1 ENHRY and CDR2 SYGVKD. The CDR3 has 11 amino acids. Trimming shortened V by 4 bases and J by 2 bases, and 2 bases separated the two germline ends. The CDR3 loop is CAISANYGYTF. The DNA for the CDR3 is TGTGCCATCAGTGCAAACTATGGCTACACCTTC.

This chain uses TRBV27 with TRBJ1-2; 8 bases align to TRBD1. The CDR3 spans 13 residues. Unmatched junction bases numbered 5, after V lost 5 bases and J lost 6 bases. Germline lookup yields CDR1 MNHEY and CDR2 SMNVEV (reference sequence). The CDR3 reads CASSLTGDHGYTF. The CDR3 DNA reads TGTGCCAGCAGTCTGACAGGGGATCATGGCTACACCTTC.

This clone was detected only once. V is TRBV11-1 and J is TRBJ1-2; 9 positions match TRBD1. The V gene's germline CDR1 is SGHAT and CDR2 FQDESV (reference sequence). The CDR3 runs 15 residues. Unmatched junction bases numbered 9, after V lost 6 bases and J lost 4 bases. CDR3 coding DNA: TGTGCCAGCAGTCAAACAGGGGGCGGTGGCTATGGCTACACCTTC. Translation: CASSQTGGGGYGYTF.

The V call is TRBV27, the J call TRBJ1-2; 9 bases line up with TRBD1. V shed 6 bases, J shed 7 bases, and the junction held 9 bases outside the gene matches. This CDR3 is built from 14 residues. Germline values: CDR1 MNHEY, CDR2 SMNVEV (reference sequence). Here the CDR3 DNA reads TGTGCCAGCAGACAAACAGGGGGCATTAGTGGCTACACCTTC. Translated: CASRQTGGISGYTF.

J is TRBJ2-3 and V is TRBV29-1, with D perhaps TRBD2 (5 bases). The CDR3 is 16 residues long. The germline gives CDR1 SQVTM, CDR2 ANQGSEA. V gave up 2 bases and J gave up 0 bases, with 15 bases separating them. The CDR3 coding sequence is TGCAGCGTTGAACCATTTAGACGGGATAGCACAGATACGCAGTATTTT. It yields the protein CSVEPFRRDSTDTQYF.

The rearrangement links TRBV28 to TRBJ1-1; D might be TRBD1 (5 bases). V was shortened by 10 bases and J by 0 bases, with 12 bases between the two germline ends. CDR1 is MDHEN, CDR2 SYDVKM, per germline. This CDR3 spans 13 amino acids. The CDR3 nucleotides are TGTGCCACGATGACAGCAATGAACACTGAAGCTTTCTTT. This gives the protein CATMTAMNTEAFF.

V is TRBV28 and J is TRBJ1-6; 7 bases align to TRBD1. Germline CDR1 and CDR2: MDHEN and SYDVKM. With V trimmed by 3 bases and J by 6 bases, 11 bases remained unmatched. This CDR3 has 17 amino acids. The CDR3 here is CASSFALAQGGNSPLHF. CDR3 coding DNA: TGTGCCAGCAGTTTCGCTCTCGCTCAGGGGGGTAATTCACCCCTCCACTTT.

V is TRBV5-1 and J is TRBJ1-1, with 10 bases matching TRBD1. Germline V gene lookup returns CDR1 SGHRS and CDR2 YFSETQ. V gave up 4 bases and J gave up 6 bases; unmatched junction bases: 6. The CDR3 covers 14 residues. The CDR3 protein is CASSPGQGGAEAFF. CDR3 DNA: TGCGCCAGCAGCCCTGGACAGGGGGGGGCTGAAGCTTTCTTT.

The rearrangement links TRBV2 to TRBJ2-7, with TRBD2 matching 9 bases. The CDR3 spans 15 residues. Germline assignment: CDR1 SNHLY and CDR2 FYNNEI. The V and J ends lost 5 bases and 3 bases, in that order; junction bases with no gene match: 8. This CDR3 is CASSRNSAGGYEQYF. CDR3 in DNA: TGTGCCAGCAGTAGGAATTCAGCGGGAGGCTACGAGCAGTACTTC.

The chain employs TRBV5-1 and TRBJ2-2; tentative D call: TRBD1 (7 bases). The CDR3 runs to 14 residues. V shed 9 bases and J shed 2 bases, with 14 bases lying between them. Germline V CDR1 and CDR2: SGHRS, YFSETQ. CDR3 region: CATRGDRNTGELFF. The CDR3, as DNA: TGCGCCACCAGGGGGGACAGAAACACCGGGGAGCTGTTTTTT. Together with reference TRBV5-1 and TRBJ2-2, the CDR3 gives the full variable domain: KAGVTQTPRYLIKTRGQQVTLSCSPISGHRSVSWYQQTPGQGLQFLFEYFSETQRNKGNFPGRFSGRQFSNSRSEMNVSTLELGDSALYLCATRGDRNTGELFFGEGSRLTVL.

The V call is TRBV3-1 (or the pseudogene TRBV3-2), the J call TRBJ2-7; tentatively, D is TRBD1 (6 bases). The germline V gene has CDR1 LGHDT and CDR2 YNNKEL (reference sequence). Trimming shortened V by 7 bases and J by 4 bases, and 14 bases separated the two germline ends. The CDR3 has 13 residues. In DNA form, the CDR3 reads TGTGCCAGCACCCTTGGGGGCCGGTACGAGCAGTACTTC. Its translation is CASTLGGRYEQYF.

V and J are TRBV19 and TRBJ2-1; D is ambiguous. V was pared by 6 bases and J by 1 base, with 7 bases between. The CDR3 has 13 amino acids. Germline lookup yields CDR1 LNHDA and CDR2 SQIVND (reference sequence). CDR3 in DNA: TGTGCCAGTAGAGCGCCATCCTACAATGAGCAGTTCTTC. It encodes CASRAPSYNEQFF.